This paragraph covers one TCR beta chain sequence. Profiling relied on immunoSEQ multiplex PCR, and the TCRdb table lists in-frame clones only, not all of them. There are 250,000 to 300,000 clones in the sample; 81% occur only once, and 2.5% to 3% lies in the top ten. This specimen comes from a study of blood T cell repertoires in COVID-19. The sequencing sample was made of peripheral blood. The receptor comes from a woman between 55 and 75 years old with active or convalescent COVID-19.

This chain's CDR3 is CASRHRQGSYGYTF. The CDR3 nucleotides read TGTGCCAGCAGGCATCGACAGGGGAGCTATGGCTACACCTTC. The chain couples TRBV6-5 to TRBJ1-2, with 8 bases fitting TRBD1. The CDR3 sequence is 14 residues long. Germline CDR1 reads MNHEY; CDR2 reads SVGAGI. V dropped 6 bases and J dropped 4; count of bases not matched to a gene: 7.